The 10 T cell receptor beta chains given below trace back to one sample, sequenced in a study of PD-L1 blockade in urothelial cancer. Time point described: pretreatment peripheral blood. Sequencing was performed with immunoSEQ multiplex PCR; in TCRdb, only in-frame clones are kept and a portion is missing. The data hold about 88,000 clones, with roughly 90% observed a single time. The sample in question was PBMCs, obtained around atezolizumab (anti-PD-L1) treatment. The receptor source for this set is a woman of 80 years or more with urothelial cancer.

CDR3 protein: CASSTSGRGGEQFF. CDR3 in DNA: TGTGCCAGCAGTACTAGCGGGAGAGGGGGTGAGCAGTTCTTC. This chain connects TRBV6-4 to TRBJ2-1; 11 bases align to TRBD2. The CDR3 extends over 14 amino acids. V was pared by 5 bases and J by 9 bases, with 6 bases of the junction left unmatched. Per germline, CDR1 MRHNA and CDR2 SNTAGT.

The genes are TRBV28 and TRBJ2-7; 11 bases fit TRBD2. CDR1 and CDR2 from the germline V gene are MDHEN and SYDVKM. The V gene end was trimmed by 4 bases and the J gene end by 2 bases; junction bases not matched to a gene: 7. The CDR3 has 16 residues. The CDR3 reads CASSSIAGGTPYEQYF. The CDR3 DNA is TGTGCCAGCAGTTCAATAGCGGGAGGGACTCCCTACGAGCAGTACTTC.

The chain combines TRBV28 with TRBJ1-4; D gene ambiguous. Germline V gives CDR1 MDHEN, CDR2 SYDVKM. V shed 7 bases and J shed 5 bases, with 17 bases lying between them. The length of the CDR3 is 15 residues. The CDR3 spells CASTPSRGSNEKLFF. CDR3 nucleotide sequence: TGTGCCAGCACCCCATCCCGGGGATCGAATGAAAAACTGTTTTTT.

The chain combines TRBV7-9 with TRBJ2-7, with D possibly being TRBD2 (6 bases). Germline V gene data show CDR1 as SEHNR and CDR2 as FQNEAQ (reference sequence). This CDR3 comprises 13 residues. The ends were cut back, 5 bases at V and 3 bases at J, with 11 bases in the middle. CDR3 sequence (DNA): TGTGCCAGCAGCACCCGGACTAACTACGAGCAGTACTTC. It translates to CASSTRTNYEQYF.

This chain joins TRBV5-4 and TRBJ2-2; 13 nucleotides agree with TRBD2. The CDR3 runs 17 residues. Losses at the gene ends were 3 bases for V and 0 bases for J; bases not matched to a gene: 2. Germline CDR1 is SGHNT and CDR2 is YYREEE (reference sequence). The CDR3 sequence: CASSSTSGRSNTGELFF. The CDR3 region has the DNA TGTGCCAGCAGCTCGACTAGCGGGAGGTCGAACACCGGGGAGCTGTTTTTT.

The chain joins TRBV28 to TRBJ1-5; the match to TRBD1 covers 8 bases. V trimming: 4 bases; J trimming: 6 bases; junction bases outside the gene matches: 5. There are 14 residues in the CDR3. CDR1 and CDR2 from the germline V gene are MDHEN and SYDVKM. For the CDR3, the DNA is TGTGCCAGCAGTTCCCCAGGGGGCACTCAGCCCCAGCATTTT. Protein: CASSSPGGTQPQHF.

The chain combines TRBV6-1 with TRBJ2-3, with TRBD2 matching over 8 bases. This CDR3 is 15 amino acids long. With 3 bases clipped from V and 1 base from J, the junction kept 3 bases outside the gene matches. Germline V gene sequence: CDR1 MNHNS, CDR2 SASEGT. CDR3 coding DNA: TGTGCCAGCAGTGACCCCGGGAGGGGCACAGATACGCAGTATTTT. This gives the protein CASSDPGRGTDTQYF.

J is TRBJ2-7 and V is TRBV18; TRBD2 matches 10 bases. This CDR3 is 16 amino acids long. J lost 4 bases, V lost 2 bases, and 8 bases had no gene match. In germline, CDR1 is KGHSH, CDR2 LQKENI. This CDR3 is CASSPLLAGESYEQYF. The CDR3 DNA follows: TGTGCCAGCTCACCATTGCTAGCGGGAGAGTCGTACGAGCAGTACTTC.

The genes are TRBV5-1 and TRBJ2-1; 12 bases align to TRBD2. This CDR3 region has 17 residues. The V and J ends lost 3 bases and 0 bases, in that order; junction bases with no gene match: 4. Per germline, CDR1 SGHRS and CDR2 YFSETQ. CDR3 region: CASSYLAGGNSYNEQFF. DNA for the CDR3: TGCGCCAGCAGCTACCTAGCGGGAGGGAACTCCTACAATGAGCAGTTCTTC. Filled out from reference TRBV5-1 and TRBJ2-1, the complete variable domain reads KAGVTQTPRYLIKTRGQQVTLSCSPISGHRSVSWYQQTPGQGLQFLFEYFSETQRNKGNFPGRFSGRQFSNSRSEMNVSTLELGDSALYLCASSYLAGGNSYNEQFFGPGTRLTVL.

This chain connects TRBV10-3 to TRBJ1-1; D remains unclear. V dropped 2 bases and J dropped 5 bases, with 12 bases sitting between them. Germline CDR1 reads ENHRY; CDR2 reads SYGVKD. CDR3 length: 14 amino acids. The CDR3 coding sequence is TGTGCCATCAGTGAGGGCGGGAGTAGAACTGAAGCTTTCTTT. As protein: CAISEGGSRTEAFF.